This T cell receptor beta chain was found in a study of T cells in pancreatic ductal adenocarcinoma (dated by TCRdb to 2016 to 2017). Study-level background: To learn about the adaptive T-cell response arising naturally, investigators profiled where tumor-infiltrating CD8+ T cells, together with suppressive cells, were located within resected pancreatic ductal adenocarcinoma, how abundant they were, and what qualities they showed. Here is what the overall study found, with its caveats: Compared with tumor samples, blood samples had more total productive templates and 7.5 to 9-fold more unique clonotypes. Because inoperable disease is present at presentation in most pancreatic cancer patients, the resected cohort was biased toward the minority with early-stage disease. Tumor versus blood clonality comparisons may be biased because tumors are enriched in CD45RO+ effector rather than naive T cells, biasing toward lower diversity. No significant difference in T-cell clonality was found between tumor and blood, with mean clonality of roughly 0.1 in tumors and approximately 0.07 in blood.

The germline V gene sets CDR1 to MDHEN and CDR2 to SYDVKM. From the cysteine through the phenylalanine, the CDR3 covers 12 amino acids. Kept here is only the CDR3 DNA, which spans 36 bases and is read in frame from base 1. V gives up 7 bases and J gives up 3 bases, and the segment between their germline ends measures 7 bases. Remarks on this clone: Which antigen it targets is not known. No much larger clone is present one base from it, and per-base qualities are unavailable.

The immunoSEQ hsTCRB kit was used to amplify TCR beta CDR3 regions from genomic DNA. An Illumina HiSeq system was used for high-throughput TRB CDR3 sequencing. In the paper's pipeline: The immunoSEQ software was used to analyze sequencing reads, and nonproductive sequences containing premature stops or frame-shifts were excluded. Repertoire clonality was computed as one minus Shannon entropy normalized by log2 of the number of unique productive sequences. This is the immuneACCESS table as TCRdb keeps it, with only in-frame sequences that have V and J called. A part of the clones is gone; compared with another copy, unresolved V genes explain less than half, and the rest is unexplained. The V and J calls and clone size are taken from that table; D and trimming were inferred from the DNA. The sample profile shows several thousand clones; about 64% of them were found once. Under 30% of the sample comes from the top ten.

Selected pancreatic ductal adenocarcinoma patients had undergone surgery without neoadjuvant therapy. Resected tumor tissue was collected immediately after surgery into ice-cold media and a portion was flash frozen for DNA and RNA. Using the DNeasy Blood and Tissue Kit with Proteinase K and RNase treatment, genomic DNA was extracted from about 7 PBMC and roughly nine flash-frozen tumor specimens. The chain employs TRBV28 and TRBJ2-1; no D gene is confidently identified. This sequence was found in a human donor with pancreatic ductal adenocarcinoma. What was sequenced was pancreatic tumor tissue. The CDR3 sequence is CASNYGYNEQFF. The sequenced DNA: TGTGCCAGCAATTATGGCTACAATGAGCAGTTCTTC.